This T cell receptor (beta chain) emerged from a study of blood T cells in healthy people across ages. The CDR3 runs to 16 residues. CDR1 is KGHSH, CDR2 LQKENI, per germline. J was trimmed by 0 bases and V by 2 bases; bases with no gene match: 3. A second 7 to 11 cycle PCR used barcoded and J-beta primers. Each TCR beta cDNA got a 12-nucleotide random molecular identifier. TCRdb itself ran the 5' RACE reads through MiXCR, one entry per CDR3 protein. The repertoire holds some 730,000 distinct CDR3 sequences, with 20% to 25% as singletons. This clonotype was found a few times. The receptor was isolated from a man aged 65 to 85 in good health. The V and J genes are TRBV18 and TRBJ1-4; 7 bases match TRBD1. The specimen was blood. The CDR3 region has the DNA TGTGCCAGCTCACCAGAAGACAGGGCAACTAATGAAAAACTGTTTTTT. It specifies CASSPEDRATNEKLFF. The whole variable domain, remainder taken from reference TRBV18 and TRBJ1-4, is NAGVMQNPRHLVRRRGQEARLRCSPMKGHSHVYWYRQLPEEGLKFMVYLQKENIIDESGMPKERFSAEFPKEGPSILRIQQVVRGDSAAYFCASSPEDRATNEKLFFGSGTQLSVL.